The present T cell receptor beta chain was sequenced within a study of T cell changes during pregnancy in multiple sclerosis. The protocol was immunoSEQ multiplex PCR, while the TCRdb copy is restricted to in-frame clones and leaves out a portion. The sample includes 85,000 to 100,000 clones, 85% to 95% seen only once; the top ten take 2.6%. The source was peripheral blood, collected in the first trimester of pregnancy. The TCR comes from a female donor with multiple sclerosis, enrolled in a pregnancy study.

The CDR3 region is CAIGTGTSGETQYF. For the CDR3, the DNA is TGTGCCATCGGAACAGGGACCTCCGGAGAGACCCAGTACTTC. The chain combines TRBV10-3 with TRBJ2-5; a possible D gene is TRBD1 (6 bases). CDR1 is ENHRY, CDR2 SYGVKD, per germline. The CDR3 extends over 14 amino acids. Between the trimmed V and J ends, which lost 8 bases and 4 bases, there was a span of 17 bases.